Shown below are 9 T cell receptor beta chains from a single sample sequenced in a study of control samples from healthy donors and cancer patients. The data were produced by immunoSEQ multiplex PCR, yet TCRdb's version contains in-frame clones alone and is incomplete. The sample records roughly 74,000 clones, over 90% being singletons. Sample: blood. The source of these receptors is a woman aged 18-29 years in good health.

The chain recombines TRBV10-3 with TRBJ2-1, with no clear D. Trimming removed 4 bases from V and 7 bases from J, with 11 bases in between. There are 13 residues in the CDR3. Per germline, CDR1 ENHRY and CDR2 SYGVKD. Here the CDR3 DNA reads TGTGCCATCAGTGTTCTGTCACTGAATGAGCAGTTCTTC. As protein: CAISVLSLNEQFF.

Points on this clone: Sequence at one end of the junction differs from germline and may be a read error. The chain couples TRBV7-7 to TRBJ2-5; 16 nucleotides align to TRBD2. CDR1 and CDR2 from the germline V gene are SSHAT and FNYEAQ (reference sequence). The CDR3 extends over 17 amino acids. CDR3 sequence: CASSSGTSGGDVETQYF. The CDR3 DNA reads TGTGCTAGCAGCTCCGGGACTAGCGGGGGGGACGTAGAGACCCAGTACTTC.

This clone was seen only once. The chain combines TRBV7-2 with TRBJ2-2, with TRBD1 matching over 8 bases. Germline lookup yields CDR1 SGHTA and CDR2 FQGNSA. V was pared by 3 bases and J by 6 bases, with 3 bases of the junction left unmatched. The CDR3 is made up of 14 amino acids. CDR3 nucleotide sequence: TGTGCCAGCAGCTTGACAGGGGCCCCCGGGGAGCTGTTTTTT. This translates into CASSLTGAPGELFF.

This chain joins TRBV19 and TRBJ2-2; D is unclear. V lost 5 bases to trimming and J lost 2 bases, with 15 bases between them. In germline, CDR1 is LNHDA, CDR2 SQIVND (reference sequence). This CDR3 comprises 16 residues. The CDR3 reads CASSPFRQINTGELFF. CDR3 nucleotides: TGTGCCAGTAGTCCCTTTAGGCAAATTAACACCGGGGAGCTGTTTTTT.

This chain connects TRBV5-8 to TRBJ1-1; no clear D. The CDR3 length is 13 residues. Per germline, CDR1 SGHTS and CDR2 YDEGEE. Trimming took 5 bases from V and 1 from J, leaving 9 bases between them. The CDR3 reads CASRNRPNTEAFF. CDR3 nucleotide sequence: TGTGCCAGCAGAAACAGACCGAACACTGAAGCTTTCTTT. The variable domain in full, completed from reference TRBV5-8 and TRBJ1-1, reads EAGVTQSPTHLIKTRGQQATLRCSPISGHTSVYWYQQALGLGLQFLLWYDEGEERNRGNFPPRFSGRQFPNYSSELNVNALELEDSALYLCASRNRPNTEAFFGQGTRLTVV.

The chain uses TRBV7-2 and TRBJ1-1; D gene unclear. Trimming stripped 4 bases from V and 1 base from J, with 7 bases between. This CDR3 is 13 amino acids long. CDR1 and CDR2 from the germline V gene are SGHTA and FQGNSA. CDR3 nucleotides: TGTGCCAGCAGCTCAACACCGAACACTGAAGCTTTCTTT. It yields the protein CASSSTPNTEAFF.

The V call is TRBV27, the J call TRBJ1-1; TRBD1 agrees at 7 bases. V was pared by 6 bases and J by 5 bases, with 6 bases of the junction left unmatched. Per the germline V gene, CDR1 is MNHEY and CDR2 is SMNVEV (reference sequence). The CDR3 runs 13 residues. The CDR3 DNA sequence: TGTGCCAGCAGACTGGCAGGGGGGACTGAAGCTTTCTTT. Protein product: CASRLAGGTEAFF.

The chain combines TRBV6-5 with TRBJ2-7; no reliable D call. The CDR3 has 11 amino acids. V was clipped by 11 bases and J by 3 bases, with 11 bases between them. Looked up from germline, CDR1 is MNHEY and CDR2 is SVGAGI. This CDR3 reads CAVQVYYEQYF. Written as DNA, the CDR3 is TGTGCCGTGCAGGTATACTACGAGCAGTACTTC.

The rearrangement uses TRBV6-6 and TRBJ1-2; D gene unclear. Germline values: CDR1 MNHNY, CDR2 SVGAGI (reference sequence). The CDR3 consists of 14 residues. Trimming removed 4 bases at V and 5 bases at J, with 14 bases between. The CDR3 DNA sequence: TGTGCCAGCAGTTTCGGCTCTGGGGTTTATGGCTACACCTTC. It encodes CASSFGSGVYGYTF.